This entry lists 25 T cell receptor beta chains sequenced from one sample in a study of blood T cell repertoires in COVID-19 (dated by TCRdb to the early 2020s). The library relied on the immunoSEQ multiplex PCR assay. The table comes from immuneACCESS by way of TCRdb, which keeps in-frame sequences with V and J called. Part of the clones is missing from these tables; in studies checked, under half for an unresolved V gene and the rest for unknown reasons. The sample table holds just over 650,000 clones, of which 85% to 90% were seen once. The ten largest clones capture under 0.3% of the sample. Sequenced sample: peripheral blood. The receptors come from a woman aged 18-30 years with acute or convalescent COVID-19.

This clone has just one count. CDR3 nucleotide sequence: TGTGCCAGCACCGGACAGGGCCAAGAGACCCAGTACTTC. Translated: CASTGQGQETQYF. This rearrangement joins TRBV11-1 to TRBJ2-5, with 8 bases matching TRBD1. With V trimmed by 7 bases and J by 1 base, 2 bases remained unmatched. This CDR3 contains 13 residues. From germline, CDR1 is SGHAT and CDR2 FQDESV (reference sequence).

DNA of the CDR3: TGTGCCAGTAGCCGGTCCCGAAGCTCCTACAATGAGCAGTTCTTC. The encoded protein is CASSRSRSSYNEQFF. The rearrangement joins TRBV19 to TRBJ2-1, with D unresolved. Germline assignment: CDR1 LNHDA and CDR2 SQIVND (reference sequence). V dropped 6 bases and J dropped 0 bases, with 12 bases sitting between them. The CDR3 is made up of 15 amino acids.

This rearrangement joins TRBV5-5 to TRBJ1-2, with 7 nucleotides matching TRBD1. V shed 4 bases and J 5 bases; nucleotides not matched to a gene: 20. Germline CDR1 and CDR2: SGHKS and YYEKEE (reference sequence). This CDR3 region has 18 residues. The CDR3 spells CASSQSETQAVRGYGYTF. The DNA for the CDR3 is TGTGCCAGCAGCCAATCGGAAACCCAGGCAGTCAGGGGGTATGGCTACACCTTC.

The J gene is TRBJ2-1, the V gene TRBV5-6; D might be TRBD1 (6 bases). Germline loops: CDR1 SGHDT, CDR2 YYEEEE. V lost 2 bases to trimming and J lost 0 bases, with 15 bases between them. This CDR3 has 17 residues. CDR3 loop: CASSFNRAKSSYNEQFF. CDR3 sequence (DNA): TGTGCCAGCAGCTTCAACAGGGCGAAGAGCTCCTACAATGAGCAGTTCTTC.

The rearrangement uses TRBV10-3 and TRBJ1-2, with TRBD1 matching over 9 bases. The CDR3 length is 16 residues. Losses at the gene ends were 5 bases for V and 0 bases for J; bases not matched to a gene: 7. The germline gives CDR1 ENHRY, CDR2 SYGVKD. The CDR3, as DNA: TGTGCCATCAGTCCGGGACAGGGAATTACTAACTATGGCTACACCTTC. This translates into CAISPGQGITNYGYTF.

The genes are TRBV3-1 (or the pseudogene TRBV3-2) and TRBJ1-1; no clear D gene. Germline assignment: CDR1 LGHDT and CDR2 YNNKEL (reference sequence). The CDR3 consists of 16 residues. V dropped 2 bases and J dropped 4 bases, with 17 bases sitting between them. The CDR3 nucleotides are TGTGCCAGCAGCCAACCCAGTTCGGGAATATCCACTGAAGCTTTCTTT. This encodes CASSQPSSGISTEAFF.

This chain uses TRBV4-1 with TRBJ1-4; the D is unclear. Trimming cost V 0 bases and J 6 bases, with 17 bases left between them. The CDR3 consists of 17 residues. Germline V gene lookup returns CDR1 MGHRA and CDR2 YSYEKL. This CDR3 is CASSQDSWREDDEKLFF. CDR3 in DNA: TGCGCCAGCAGCCAAGATTCGTGGAGGGAGGACGATGAAAAACTGTTTTTT.

This clone was seen just once. This chain uses TRBV6-5 with TRBJ2-7; D may be TRBD1 (5 bases). This CDR3 spans 14 amino acids. V lost 5 bases and J lost 3, with 14 bases in between. Germline-derived CDR1 and CDR2 are MNHEY and SVGAGI. The CDR3 nucleotides are TGTGCCAGCAGTCGACAGTGGGCTTACTACGAGCAGTACTTC. This translates into CASSRQWAYYEQYF.

The chain carries TRBV7-9 and TRBJ1-2; TRBD1 might be the D (5 bases). Trimming pared 8 bases from V and 3 bases from J, leaving 13 bases between. Germline loops: CDR1 SEHNR, CDR2 FQNEAQ (reference sequence). This CDR3 is 13 amino acids long. The CDR3 DNA reads as TGTGCCAGCCGACCCGGGGGAGACTATGGCTACACCTTC. Translating it yields CASRPGGDYGYTF.

V usage is TRBV7-8 and J usage is TRBJ2-1, with 10 bases aligning to TRBD1. Germline trimming cut 7 bases from V and 6 bases from J; bases unmatched to any gene: 12. The CDR3 is 16 amino acids. The germline V gene has CDR1 SGHVS and CDR2 FQNEAQ. CDR3 sequence: CASTPPTGGQSNEQFF. The DNA of the CDR3 is TGTGCCAGCACCCCCCCGACAGGGGGCCAATCCAATGAGCAGTTCTTC. The variable domain in full, with the rest retrieved from reference TRBV7-8 and TRBJ2-1, is GAGVSQSPRYKVAKRGQDVALRCDPISGHVSLFWYQQALGQGPEFLTYFQNEAQLDKSGLPSDRFFAERPEGSVSTLKIQRTQQEDSAVYLCASTPPTGGQSNEQFFGPGTRLTVL.

This chain joins TRBV24-1 and TRBJ2-2, with 8 bases aligning to TRBD1. The CDR3 covers 17 residues. The V segment lost 2 bases and the J segment 0 bases; nucleotides outside the gene matches: 4. From germline, CDR1 is KGHDR and CDR2 SFDVKD. The CDR3 nucleotides read TGTGCCACCAGTGATTCCCGGACAGGGTCGAACACCGGGGAGCTGTTTTTT. Encoded protein: CATSDSRTGSNTGELFF.

The chain uses TRBV30 and TRBJ1-1; the match to TRBD1 covers 8 bases. Germline V lookup: CDR1 GTSNPN, CDR2 SVGIG (reference sequence). The CDR3 has 12 residues. Germline trimming cut 8 bases from V and 3 bases from J; bases unmatched to any gene: 5. CDR3 in DNA: TGTGCCAGCCAGGGGGCATACACTGAAGCTTTCTTT. Its translation: CASQGAYTEAFF. Variable domain in full (rest from reference TRBV30 and TRBJ1-1): SQTIHQWPATLVQPVGSPLSLECTVEGTSNPNLYWYRQAAGRGLQLLFYSVGIGQISSEVPQNLSASRPQDRQFILSSKKLLLSDSGFYLCASQGAYTEAFFGQGTRLTVV.

The chain uses TRBV27 and TRBJ1-6; TRBD1 agrees at 9 bases. The germline CDR1 and CDR2 sequences are MNHEY and SMNVEV (reference sequence). This CDR3 has 15 amino acids. V was clipped by 4 bases and J by 7 bases; unmatched bases: 5. CDR3 amino acids: CASSSRGQGNSPLHF. CDR3 bases: TGTGCCAGCAGTTCGCGGGGACAGGGCAATTCACCCCTCCACTTT.

The chain has TRBV3-1 (or the pseudogene TRBV3-2) and TRBJ1-2, with a tentative D call TRBD1 (6 bases). CDR3 size: 15 residues. The V end was cut by 4 bases, the J end by 4 bases, with 16 bases between. CDR1 is LGHDT and CDR2 is YNNKEL in the germline V gene (reference sequence). The CDR3 sequence: CASSPNPGGAYGYTF. The CDR3 DNA is TGTGCCAGCAGCCCGAACCCCGGGGGGGCCTATGGCTACACCTTC.

The chain links TRBV9 to TRBJ2-7; 8 bases fit TRBD1. Unmatched junction bases numbered 24, after V lost 4 bases and J lost 6 bases. The CDR3 has 19 amino acids. Germline CDR1 reads SGDLS; CDR2 reads YYNGEE. CDR3 coding DNA: TGTGCCAGCAGCTCTACAGGGGGAGAATCCGGACTTAAAGGGAGCGAGCAGTACTTC. Its protein product is CASSSTGGESGLKGSEQYF.

For this clone: The sample carries other DNA sequences with the same CDR3. The V and J genes are TRBV18 and TRBJ1-2; the match to TRBD1 covers 7 bases. With 3 bases clipped from V and 2 bases from J, the junction kept 0 bases outside the gene matches. Germline V gene lookup returns CDR1 KGHSH and CDR2 LQKENI. There are 13 residues in the CDR3. The CDR3 region has the DNA TGTGCCAGCTCACCGACAGGGAACTATGGCTACACCTTC. This gives the protein CASSPTGNYGYTF.

The V call is TRBV6-1, the J call TRBJ2-7; 12 positions match TRBD2. CDR1 is MNHNS and CDR2 is SASEGT in the germline V gene. The V segment lost 3 bases and the J segment 4 bases; nucleotides outside the gene matches: 4. The CDR3 consists of 15 residues. The CDR3: CASSDPGLAGYEQYF. In DNA form, the CDR3 reads TGTGCCAGCAGTGACCCTGGACTAGCGGGGTACGAGCAGTACTTC.

The chain links TRBV3-1 (or the pseudogene TRBV3-2) to TRBJ1-5; TRBD1 agrees at 7 bases. Germline V lookup: CDR1 LGHDT, CDR2 YNNKEL (reference sequence). V was clipped by 4 bases and J by 6 bases; unmatched bases: 12. This CDR3 spans 16 amino acids. CDR3 sequence reads: CASSRDGTVDPQPQHF. In DNA form, the CDR3 reads TGTGCCAGCAGCCGCGACGGGACAGTCGATCCTCAGCCCCAGCATTTT.

The J gene is TRBJ1-6, the V gene TRBV28, with D perhaps matching TRBD1 (6 bases). The CDR3 is 16 amino acids. V lost 5 bases to trimming and J lost 11 bases, with 22 bases between them. Germline-derived CDR1 and CDR2 are MDHEN and SYDVKM. For the CDR3, the DNA is TGTGCCAGCAGTCTAATTTCGGGGGGCGGGAGGGCACCCCTCCACTTT. Translating it yields CASSLISGGGRAPLHF.

This clone came up a few times. The chain carries TRBV9 and TRBJ1-1; 8 bases are a match to TRBD1. V trimming: 2 bases; J trimming: 1 base; junction bases outside the gene matches: 7. CDR3 length: 16 amino acids. Germline V lookup: CDR1 SGDLS, CDR2 YYNGEE. The CDR3 spells CASSVGGQVRNTEAFF. DNA of the CDR3: TGTGCCAGCAGCGTGGGGGGACAGGTCAGGAACACTGAAGCTTTCTTT.

This clone was picked up one time. V is TRBV5-1 and J is TRBJ2-7; a weak D match, TRBD2 (6 bases). The ends were cut back, 0 bases at V and 2 bases at J, with 15 bases in the middle. This CDR3 region has 16 residues. Looked up from germline, CDR1 is SGHRS and CDR2 is YFSETQ. The CDR3 DNA reads TGCGCCAGCAGCTTGGGGAAGACTAGTCGAACCTACGAGCAGTACTTC. Amino acid sequence: CASSLGKTSRTYEQYF.

The CDR3 DNA follows: TGTGCCAGCAGTGACGAGACAGTGACCGGGGAGCTGTTTTTT. The encoded protein is CASSDETVTGELFF. This chain joins TRBV6-4 and TRBJ2-2, with D perhaps TRBD1 (5 bases). CDR3 length: 14 residues. In germline, CDR1 is MRHNA, CDR2 SNTAGT. V lost 2 bases, J lost 5 bases, and 9 bases lay in between.

The rearrangement links TRBV7-9 to TRBJ1-2; 12 nucleotides agree with TRBD1. The length of the CDR3 is 18 residues. Unmatched junction bases numbered 17, after V lost 5 bases and J lost 7 bases. The germline gives CDR1 SEHNR, CDR2 FQNEAQ (reference sequence). CDR3 protein: CASSRGRGTGGVRFGYTF. The DNA of the CDR3 is TGTGCCAGCAGCCGCGGGAGGGGGACAGGGGGCGTCAGATTTGGCTACACCTTC.

CDR3 DNA sequence: TGTGCCAGCAGCTTAGGCGGCGAGGTGAAGGTCCTCCACTTT. Translation: CASSLGGEVKVLHF. This sequence joins TRBV7-9 and TRBJ1-6; D not resolved. This CDR3 has 14 amino acids. Trimming took 1 base from V and 15 from J, leaving 16 bases between them. Germline V gives CDR1 SEHNR, CDR2 FQNEAQ (reference sequence). The full variable domain, with the rest looked up from reference TRBV7-9 and TRBJ1-6, is DTGVSQNPRHKITKRGQNVTFRCDPISEHNRLYWYRQTLGQGPEFLTYFQNEAQLEKSRLLSDRFSAERPKGSFSTLEIQRTEQGDSAMYLCASSLGGEVKVLHFGNGTRLTVT.

With respect to this clone: Other DNA sequences of this sample code for an identical CDR3. This sequence joins TRBV2 and TRBJ1-1; perhaps TRBD1 as D (6 bases). The V gene lost 5 bases and the J gene lost 2 bases, with 9 bases spanning the gap. The CDR3 is 13 amino acids. Per germline, CDR1 SNHLY and CDR2 FYNNEI. The CDR3: CASSPRGNTEAFF. Here the CDR3 DNA reads TGTGCCAGCAGTCCCAGGGGAAACACTGAAGCTTTCTTT.